The 20 T cell receptor beta chains presented below share a single source sample, sequenced in a study of blood T cell repertoires in COVID-19. Generated by immunoSEQ multiplex PCR, the TCRdb table keeps only in-frame clones and is missing some. The sample carries about 220,000 clones, around 85% recorded once. Sequencing used PBMCs or T cells enriched from blood (not recorded which). These receptors were taken from a woman aged 40 to 49 with acute COVID-19.

The chain is built from TRBV9 and TRBJ2-1; 8 nucleotides agree with TRBD2. Losses at the gene ends were 0 bases for V and 4 bases for J; bases not matched to a gene: 3. The length of the CDR3 is 15 residues. Germline CDR1 reads SGDLS; CDR2 reads YYNGEE. The CDR3 sequence: CASSVVASGYNEQFF. CDR3 nucleotides: TGTGCCAGCAGCGTAGTTGCTAGCGGGTACAATGAGCAGTTCTTC.

The V gene is TRBV30, the J gene TRBJ1-1; D is ambiguous. The V gene lost 3 bases and the J gene lost 5 bases, with 13 bases spanning the gap. Germline assignment: CDR1 GTSNPN and CDR2 SVGIG (reference sequence). The CDR3 loop spans 13 amino acids. As DNA, the CDR3 is TGTGCCTGGAGATCGGTCATGTGGACTGAAGCTTTCTTT. Its protein is CAWRSVMWTEAFF.

V usage is TRBV25-1 and J usage is TRBJ2-7, with 10 bases aligning to TRBD2. In germline, CDR1 is MGHDK, CDR2 SYGVNS. The CDR3 is 15 residues long. The junction had 5 bases not matched to a gene; V was cut back by 3 bases and J by 3 bases. CDR3 loop: CASSDDLAGVYEQYF. For the CDR3, the DNA is TGTGCCAGCAGTGATGATCTAGCGGGAGTCTACGAGCAGTACTTC.

This clone came up once. The chain carries TRBV7-2 and TRBJ2-3; tentatively, D is TRBD1 (6 bases). Looked up from germline, CDR1 is SGHTA and CDR2 is FQGNSA. V lost 4 bases, J lost 4 bases, and 18 bases lay in between. This CDR3 contains 16 residues. The CDR3 loop reads CASSSRQVPGSDTQYF. The DNA for the CDR3 is TGTGCCAGCAGCTCCAGACAGGTACCTGGATCAGATACGCAGTATTTT.

The chain is built from TRBV2 and TRBJ1-3, with a possible D match to TRBD1 (6 bases). The CDR3 runs 15 residues. V was shortened by 6 bases and J by 5 bases, with 17 bases between the two germline ends. Germline V gene lookup returns CDR1 SNHLY and CDR2 FYNNEI. CDR3 sequence: CASRPGTRDRNTIYF. As DNA, the CDR3 is TGTGCCAGCAGGCCTGGGACAAGGGATAGAAACACCATATATTTT.

V gene TRBV7-9 combines with J gene TRBJ1-6; 7 bases fit TRBD1. Germline values: CDR1 SEHNR, CDR2 FQNEAQ (reference sequence). The junction had 13 bases not matched to a gene; V was cut back by 3 bases and J by 11 bases. This CDR3 contains 16 residues. DNA of the CDR3: TGTGCCAGCAGCTTCAGCCAGGGACAGCAGTATACACCCCTCCACTTT. Its protein is CASSFSQGQQYTPLHF.

The table lists this clone with a count of one. V and J are TRBV27 and TRBJ1-4; 8 bases align to TRBD1. CDR3 length equals 15 residues. Germline values: CDR1 MNHEY, CDR2 SMNVEV (reference sequence). J gave up 3 bases and V 5 bases, and 5 bases lay outside the gene matches. Here the CDR3 reads CASSANRGANEKLFF. The CDR3 region has the DNA TGTGCCAGCAGTGCGAACAGGGGGGCTAATGAAAAACTGTTTTTT.

This chain joins TRBV4-2 and TRBJ2-7; 8 bases map to TRBD1. The J segment lost 2 bases and the V segment lost 4 bases, leaving 4 bases of the junction unmatched. The CDR3 runs to 14 residues. Germline assignment: CDR1 LGHNA and CDR2 YNFKEQ. CDR3 region: CASSPGQEAYEQYF. In DNA, the CDR3 is TGTGCCAGCAGCCCGGGACAGGAGGCCTACGAGCAGTACTTC.

V gene TRBV11-2 combines with J gene TRBJ2-7; no clear D. CDR1 is SGHAT and CDR2 is FQNNGV in the germline V gene. Between the trimmed V and J ends, which lost 4 bases and 6 bases, there was a span of 10 bases. The CDR3 length is 12 residues. The CDR3: CASSSGPGEQYF. CDR3 bases: TGTGCCAGCAGCTCCGGTCCCGGCGAGCAGTACTTC.

The rearrangement links TRBV24-1 to TRBJ2-1; D might be TRBD1 (6 bases). Per the germline V gene, CDR1 is KGHDR and CDR2 is SFDVKD. The CDR3 loop spans 14 amino acids. The V end was cut by 3 bases, the J end by 7 bases, with 12 bases between. CDR3 amino acids: CATSDSGTQNEQFF. The DNA for the CDR3 is TGTGCCACCAGTGATAGTGGGACACAAAATGAGCAGTTCTTC.

This clone was counted between two and nine times. The CDR3 nucleotides read TGTGCCAGCAGCTTACGACTAGCGGGGGACACCGGGGAGCTGTTTTTT. It is translated as CASSLRLAGDTGELFF. V and J are TRBV3-1 (or the pseudogene TRBV3-2) and TRBJ2-2; 12 bases align to TRBD2. Germline CDR1 is LGHDT and CDR2 is YNNKEL (reference sequence). The junction had 4 bases not matched to a gene; V was cut back by 5 bases and J by 3 bases. The CDR3 sequence is 16 residues long.

This chain joins TRBV6-5 and TRBJ1-2; D is ambiguous. V was cut by 6 bases and J by 4 bases, with 9 bases left in between. This CDR3 spans 12 amino acids. The germline V gene encodes CDR1 MNHEY and CDR2 SVGAGI. Here the CDR3 DNA reads TGTGCCAGCAGCTCCGCAGGCTATGGCTACACCTTC. Residues: CASSSAGYGYTF.

This chain uses TRBV29-1 with TRBJ2-1; D possibly corresponds to TRBD1 (6 bases). The V and J ends lost 6 bases and 6 bases respectively, with 18 bases between them. The CDR3 extends over 14 amino acids. The germline CDR1 and CDR2 sequences are SQVTM and ANQGSEA. The CDR3 reads CSVGRQAHRNEQFF. The CDR3 DNA reads as TGCAGCGTCGGTAGACAGGCCCATCGCAATGAGCAGTTCTTC.

The chain has TRBV30 and TRBJ1-3; 9 bases agree with TRBD1. V shed 6 bases and J 3 bases; nucleotides not matched to a gene: 15. Germline assignment: CDR1 GTSNPN and CDR2 SVGIG (reference sequence). This CDR3 contains 17 residues. In DNA form, the CDR3 reads TGTGCCTGTCCTACAACCGGGACAGGGAAACTTGGAAACACCATATATTTT. It yields the protein CACPTTGTGKLGNTIYF.

CDR3 amino acids: CASSSYTGYEQFF. CDR3 DNA: TGTGCCAGCAGCTCGTACACAGGGTATGAGCAGTTCTTC. V gene TRBV11-3 combines with J gene TRBJ2-1; D is perhaps TRBD1 (6 bases). Between the trimmed V and J ends, which lost 4 bases and 8 bases, there was a span of 12 bases. Per germline, CDR1 SGHNT and CDR2 YENEEA. The CDR3 sequence is 13 residues long.

This chain connects TRBV5-1 to TRBJ2-5, with TRBD2 matching over 11 bases. The CDR3 consists of 17 residues. The V and J ends lost 3 bases and 2 bases, in that order; junction bases with no gene match: 9. Germline V CDR1 and CDR2: SGHRS, YFSETQ. The CDR3 region has the DNA TGCGCCAGCAGCTCGCGACCCCTAGCGGGGGGACAAGAGACCCAGTACTTC. It codes for CASSSRPLAGGQETQYF.

The chain uses TRBV5-1 and TRBJ1-1; TRBD1 is a possible D gene (6 bases). CDR3 size: 15 residues. CDR1 is SGHRS and CDR2 is YFSETQ in the germline V gene. Trimming took off 0 bases at V and 3 bases at J, with 12 bases between the two ends. CDR3 in DNA: TGCGCCAGCAGCTTGGTTGGGGGCCCGTACACTGAAGCTTTCTTT. Encoded protein: CASSLVGGPYTEAFF.

This clone was detected a few times. The rearrangement uses TRBV4-1 and TRBJ2-2; D gene ambiguous. V dropped 0 bases and J dropped 7 bases, with 9 bases sitting between them. CDR3 size: 14 residues. Germline V gives CDR1 MGHRA, CDR2 YSYEKL. In DNA, the CDR3 is TGCGCCAGCAGCCAAGATGGAGTAGGCGGGGAGCTGTTTTTT. Its protein product is CASSQDGVGGELFF.

This chain links TRBV30 with TRBJ1-2; weak D call: TRBD1 (6 bases). V shed 4 bases and J shed 1 base, with 10 bases lying between them. The CDR3 is made up of 13 amino acids. CDR1 is GTSNPN, CDR2 SVGIG, per germline (reference sequence). This CDR3 is CAWNPGVNYGYTF. CDR3 sequence (DNA): TGTGCCTGGAATCCAGGGGTTAACTATGGCTACACCTTC.

The J gene is TRBJ1-6, the V gene TRBV5-4, with a tentative D call TRBD1 (6 bases). Germline V gene lookup returns CDR1 SGHNT and CDR2 YYREEE (reference sequence). V lost 4 bases, J lost 2 bases, and 13 bases lay in between. The length of the CDR3 is 16 residues. CDR3 in DNA: TGTGCCAGCAGCCCTTCACAGGGAGCCTATAATTCACCCCTCCACTTT. This sequence encodes CASSPSQGAYNSPLHF.